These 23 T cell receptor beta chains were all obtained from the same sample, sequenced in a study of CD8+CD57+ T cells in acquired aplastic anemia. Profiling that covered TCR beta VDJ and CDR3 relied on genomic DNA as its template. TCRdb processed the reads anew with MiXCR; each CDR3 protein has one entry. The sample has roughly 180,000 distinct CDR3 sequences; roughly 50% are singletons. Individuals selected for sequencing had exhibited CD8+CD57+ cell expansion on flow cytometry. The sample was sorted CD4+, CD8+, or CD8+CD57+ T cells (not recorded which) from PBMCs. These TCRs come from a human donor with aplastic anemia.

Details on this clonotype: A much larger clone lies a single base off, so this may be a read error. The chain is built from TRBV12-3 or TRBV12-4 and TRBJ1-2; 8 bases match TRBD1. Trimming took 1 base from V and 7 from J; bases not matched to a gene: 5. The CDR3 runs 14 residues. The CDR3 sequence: CASSLGRGQSGYTF. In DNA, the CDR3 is TGTGCCAGCAGTTTAGGCAGGGGGCAGAGTGGCTACACCTTC.

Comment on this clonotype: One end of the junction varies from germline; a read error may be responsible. In DNA, the CDR3 is TGTGCCACCAGCAGAGATCGTGCACTACAGGGCCGGGAGCAGTGCTTC. Residues: CATSRDRALQGREQCF. V usage is TRBV15 and J usage is TRBJ2-7; D may be TRBD1 or TRBD2 (6 bases each). Germline CDR1 and CDR2: LNHNV and YYDKDF (reference sequence). The CDR3 loop spans 16 amino acids.

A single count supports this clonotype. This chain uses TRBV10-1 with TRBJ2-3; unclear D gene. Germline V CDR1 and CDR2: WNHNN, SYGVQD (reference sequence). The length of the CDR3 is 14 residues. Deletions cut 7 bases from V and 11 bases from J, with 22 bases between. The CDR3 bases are TGCGCCAGCACCTTGACACTTCGCCCGTTAGAGCAGTATTTT. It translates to CASTLTLRPLEQYF.

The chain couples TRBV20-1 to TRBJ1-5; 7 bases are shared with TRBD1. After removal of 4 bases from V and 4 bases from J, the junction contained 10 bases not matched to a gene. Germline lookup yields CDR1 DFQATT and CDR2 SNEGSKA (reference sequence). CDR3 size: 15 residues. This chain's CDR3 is CSANSYRGKNQPQHF. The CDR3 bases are TGCAGTGCTAATTCTTACAGGGGTAAGAATCAGCCCCAGCATTTT.

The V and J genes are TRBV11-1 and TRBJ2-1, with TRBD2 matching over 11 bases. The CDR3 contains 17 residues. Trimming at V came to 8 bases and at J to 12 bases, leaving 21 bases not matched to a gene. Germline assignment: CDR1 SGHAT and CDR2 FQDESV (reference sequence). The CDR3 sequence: CASQREVAGGRVDTQFF. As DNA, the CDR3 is TGTGCCAGCCAAAGGGAGGTAGCGGGGGGGCGCGTGGATACGCAGTTCTTC.

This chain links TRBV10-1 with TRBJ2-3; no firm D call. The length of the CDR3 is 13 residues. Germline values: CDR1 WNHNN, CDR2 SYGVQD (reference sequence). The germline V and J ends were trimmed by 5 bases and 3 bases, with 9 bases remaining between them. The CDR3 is CASSQDGTDTQYF. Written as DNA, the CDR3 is TGCGCCAGCAGTCAGGACGGGACAGATACGCAGTATTTT.

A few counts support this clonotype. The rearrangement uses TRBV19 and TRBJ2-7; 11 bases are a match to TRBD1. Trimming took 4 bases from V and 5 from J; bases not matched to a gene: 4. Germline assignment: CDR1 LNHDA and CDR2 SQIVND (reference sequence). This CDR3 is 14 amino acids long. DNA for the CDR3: TGTGCCAGTAGTAACGGACAGGGGGCTAACGAGCAGTACTTC. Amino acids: CASSNGQGANEQYF.

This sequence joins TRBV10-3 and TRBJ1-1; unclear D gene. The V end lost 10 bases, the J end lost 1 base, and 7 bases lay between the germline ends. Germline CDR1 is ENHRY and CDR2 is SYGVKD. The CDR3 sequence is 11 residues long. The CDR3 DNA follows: TGTGCCAGCACCAAGAACACTGAAGCTTTCTTT. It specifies CASTKNTEAFF.

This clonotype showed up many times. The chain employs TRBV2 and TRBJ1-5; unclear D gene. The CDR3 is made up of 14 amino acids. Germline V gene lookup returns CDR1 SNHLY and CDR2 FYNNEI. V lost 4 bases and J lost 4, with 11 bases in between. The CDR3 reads CASSVSGNNQPQHF. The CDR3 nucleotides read TGTGCCAGCAGTGTCTCGGGGAATAATCAGCCCCAGCATTTT.

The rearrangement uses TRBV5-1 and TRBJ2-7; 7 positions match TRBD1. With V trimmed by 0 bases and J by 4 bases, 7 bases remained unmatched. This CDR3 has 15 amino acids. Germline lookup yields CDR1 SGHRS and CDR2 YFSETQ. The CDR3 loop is CASSLEFSRGYEQYF. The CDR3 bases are TGCGCCAGCAGCTTGGAGTTCTCCAGGGGGTACGAGCAGTACTTC.

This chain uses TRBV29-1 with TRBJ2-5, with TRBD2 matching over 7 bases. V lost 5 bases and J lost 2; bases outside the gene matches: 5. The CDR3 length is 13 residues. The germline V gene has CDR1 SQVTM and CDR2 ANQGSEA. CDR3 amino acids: CSVRGGGQETQYF. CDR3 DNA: TGCAGCGTTCGCGGCGGGGGACAAGAGACCCAGTACTTC.

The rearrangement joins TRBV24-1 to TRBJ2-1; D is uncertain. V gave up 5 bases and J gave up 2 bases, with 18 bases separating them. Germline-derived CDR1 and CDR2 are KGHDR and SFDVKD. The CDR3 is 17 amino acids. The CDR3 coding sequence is TGTGCCACCAGTGGTATAGCCCCACAATGGACCTACAATGAGCAGTTCTTC. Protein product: CATSGIAPQWTYNEQFF.

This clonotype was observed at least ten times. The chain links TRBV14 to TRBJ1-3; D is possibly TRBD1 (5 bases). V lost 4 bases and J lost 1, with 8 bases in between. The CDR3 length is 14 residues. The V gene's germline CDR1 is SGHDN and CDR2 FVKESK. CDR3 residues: CASSRGGSGNTIYF. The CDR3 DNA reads TGTGCCAGCAGCCGCGGGGGTTCTGGAAACACCATATATTTT.

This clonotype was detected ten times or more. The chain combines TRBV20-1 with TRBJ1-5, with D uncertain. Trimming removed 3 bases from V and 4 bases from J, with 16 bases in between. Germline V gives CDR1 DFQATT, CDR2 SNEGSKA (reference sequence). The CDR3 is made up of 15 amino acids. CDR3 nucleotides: TGCAGTGCTAGGGGAGGAGGGTCAACTAATCAGCCCCAGCATTTT. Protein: CSARGGGSTNQPQHF.

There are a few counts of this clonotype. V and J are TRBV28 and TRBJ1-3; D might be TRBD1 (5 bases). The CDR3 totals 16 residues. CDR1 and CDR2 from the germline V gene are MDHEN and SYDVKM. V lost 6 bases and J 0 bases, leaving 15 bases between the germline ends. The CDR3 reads CASRPYGGSSGNTIYF. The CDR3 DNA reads TGTGCCAGCAGGCCCTATGGGGGAAGCTCTGGAAACACCATATATTTT.

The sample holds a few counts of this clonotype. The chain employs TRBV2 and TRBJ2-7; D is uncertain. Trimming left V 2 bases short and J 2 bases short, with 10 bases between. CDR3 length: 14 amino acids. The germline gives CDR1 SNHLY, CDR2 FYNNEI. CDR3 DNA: TGTGCCAGCAGTGAAATGCTTGCCACCTACGAGCAGTACTTC. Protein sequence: CASSEMLATYEQYF.

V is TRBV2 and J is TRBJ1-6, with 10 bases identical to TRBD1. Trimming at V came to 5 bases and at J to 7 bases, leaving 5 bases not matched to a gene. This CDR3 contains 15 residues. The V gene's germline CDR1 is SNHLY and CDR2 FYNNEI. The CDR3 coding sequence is TGTGCCAGCAGTTTACGGGACAGGGGAAATTCACCCCTCCACTTT. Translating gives CASSLRDRGNSPLHF.

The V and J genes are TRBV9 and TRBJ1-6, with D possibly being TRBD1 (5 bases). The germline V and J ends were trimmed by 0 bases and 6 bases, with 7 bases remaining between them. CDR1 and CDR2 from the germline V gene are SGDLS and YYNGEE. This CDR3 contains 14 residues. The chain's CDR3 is CASSVVGVNSPLHF. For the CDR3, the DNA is TGTGCCAGCAGCGTAGTGGGGGTTAATTCACCCCTCCACTTT.

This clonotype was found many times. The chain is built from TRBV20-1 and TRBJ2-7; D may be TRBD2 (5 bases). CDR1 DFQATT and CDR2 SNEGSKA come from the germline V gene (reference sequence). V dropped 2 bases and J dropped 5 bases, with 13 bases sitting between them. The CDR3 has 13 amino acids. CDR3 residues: CSARNEGIHEQYF. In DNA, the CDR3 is TGCAGTGCTAGAAATGAGGGCATCCACGAGCAGTACTTC.

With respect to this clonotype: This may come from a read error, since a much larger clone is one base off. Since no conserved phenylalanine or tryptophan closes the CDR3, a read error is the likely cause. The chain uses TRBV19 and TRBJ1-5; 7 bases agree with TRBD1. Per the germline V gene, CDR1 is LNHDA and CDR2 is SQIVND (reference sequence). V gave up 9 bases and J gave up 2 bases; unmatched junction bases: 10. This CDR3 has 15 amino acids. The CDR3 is CASSLGQGGNQPQHL. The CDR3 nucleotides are TGTGCCAGCAGTTTAGGGCAGGGGGGCAATCAGCCCCAGCATCTT.

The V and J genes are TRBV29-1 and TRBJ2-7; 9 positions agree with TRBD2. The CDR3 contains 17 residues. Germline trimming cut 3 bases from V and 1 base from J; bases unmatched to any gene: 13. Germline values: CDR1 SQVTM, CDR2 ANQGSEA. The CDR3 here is CSVEDWLSGSGSYEQYF. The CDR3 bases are TGCAGCGTTGAGGACTGGCTTAGCGGGAGTGGTTCCTACGAGCAGTACTTC.

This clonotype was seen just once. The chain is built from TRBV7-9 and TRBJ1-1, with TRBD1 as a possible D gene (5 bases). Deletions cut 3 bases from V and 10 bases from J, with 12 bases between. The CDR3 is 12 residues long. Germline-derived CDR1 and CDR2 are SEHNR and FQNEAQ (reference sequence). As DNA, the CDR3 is TGTGCCAGCAGCTTGGGGGGGACGGGAGCTTTCTTT. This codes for CASSLGGTGAFF. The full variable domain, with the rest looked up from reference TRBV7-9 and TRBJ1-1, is DTGVSQNPRHKITKRGQNVTFRCDPISEHNRLYWYRQTLGQGPEFLTYFQNEAQLEKSRLLSDRFSAERPKGSFSTLEIQRTEQGDSAMYLCASSLGGTGAFFGQGTRLTVV.

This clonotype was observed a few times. CDR3 loop: CASSPGQGISGGGTDTQYF. The CDR3 coding sequence is TGCGCCAGCAGCCCCGGACAGGGGATCAGCGGGGGGGGCACAGATACGCAGTATTTT. The chain employs TRBV5-1 and TRBJ2-3; D is perhaps TRBD2 (10 bases). In germline, CDR1 is SGHRS, CDR2 YFSETQ. V was clipped by 4 bases and J by 1 base, with 25 bases between them. This CDR3 region has 19 residues. Supplemented by reference TRBV5-1 and TRBJ2-3, the full variable domain reads KAGVTQTPRYLIKTRGQQVTLSCSPISGHRSVSWYQQTPGQGLQFLFEYFSETQRNKGNFPGRFSGRQFSNSRSEMNVSTLELGDSALYLCASSPGQGISGGGTDTQYFGPGTRLTVL.